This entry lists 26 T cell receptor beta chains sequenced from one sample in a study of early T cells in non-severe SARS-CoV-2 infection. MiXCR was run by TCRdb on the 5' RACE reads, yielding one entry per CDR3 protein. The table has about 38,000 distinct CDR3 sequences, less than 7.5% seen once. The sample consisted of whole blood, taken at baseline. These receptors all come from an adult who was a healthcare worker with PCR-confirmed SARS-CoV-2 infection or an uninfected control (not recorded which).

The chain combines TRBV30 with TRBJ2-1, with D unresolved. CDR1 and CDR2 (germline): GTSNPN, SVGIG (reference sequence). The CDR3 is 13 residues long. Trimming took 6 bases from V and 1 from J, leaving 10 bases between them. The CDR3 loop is CACGVGSYNEQFF. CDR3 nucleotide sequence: TGTGCCTGTGGGGTAGGTTCCTACAATGAGCAGTTCTTC. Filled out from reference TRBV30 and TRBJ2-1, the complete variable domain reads SQTIHQWPATLVQPVGSPLSLECTVEGTSNPNLYWYRQAAGRGLQLLFYSVGIGQISSEVPQNLSASRPQDRQFILSSKKLLLSDSGFYLCACGVGSYNEQFFGPGTRLTVL.

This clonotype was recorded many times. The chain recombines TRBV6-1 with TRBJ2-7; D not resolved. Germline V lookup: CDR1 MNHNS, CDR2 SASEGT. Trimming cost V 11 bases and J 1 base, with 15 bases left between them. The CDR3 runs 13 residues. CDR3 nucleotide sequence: TGTGCCGGTCAGGACGGTTTATCCTACGAGCAGTACTTC. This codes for CAGQDGLSYEQYF.

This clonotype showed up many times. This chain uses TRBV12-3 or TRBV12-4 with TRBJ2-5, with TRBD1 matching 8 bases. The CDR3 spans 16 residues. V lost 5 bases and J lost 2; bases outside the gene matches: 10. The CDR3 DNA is TGTGCCAGCAGTCACCCAATTCGGGACAGGCAAGAGACCCAGTACTTC. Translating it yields CASSHPIRDRQETQYF.

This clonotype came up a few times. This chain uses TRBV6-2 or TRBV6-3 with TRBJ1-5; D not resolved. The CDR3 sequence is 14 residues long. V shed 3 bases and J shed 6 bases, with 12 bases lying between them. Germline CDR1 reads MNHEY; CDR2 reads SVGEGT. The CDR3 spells CASSYGSLVQPQHF. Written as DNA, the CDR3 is TGTGCCAGCAGTTATGGTAGTTTAGTTCAGCCCCAGCATTTT.

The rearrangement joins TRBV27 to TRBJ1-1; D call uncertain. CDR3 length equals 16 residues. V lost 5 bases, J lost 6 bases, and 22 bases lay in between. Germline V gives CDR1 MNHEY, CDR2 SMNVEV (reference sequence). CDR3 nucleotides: TGTGCCAGCAGTCCGGAAATCCGGGGAATAGGCGCTGAAGCTTTCTTT. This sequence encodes CASSPEIRGIGAEAFF.

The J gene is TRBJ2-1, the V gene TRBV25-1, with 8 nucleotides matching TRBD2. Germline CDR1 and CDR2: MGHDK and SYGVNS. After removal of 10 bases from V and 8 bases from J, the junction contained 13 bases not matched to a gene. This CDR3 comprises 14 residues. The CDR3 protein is CANSWGTSLDEQFF. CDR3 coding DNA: TGTGCCAACTCTTGGGGGACTAGTCTCGATGAGCAGTTCTTC.

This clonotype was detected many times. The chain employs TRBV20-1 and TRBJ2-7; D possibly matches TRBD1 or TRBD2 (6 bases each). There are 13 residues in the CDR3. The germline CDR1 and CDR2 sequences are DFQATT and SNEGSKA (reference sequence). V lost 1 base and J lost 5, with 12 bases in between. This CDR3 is CSARVGGVDEQYF. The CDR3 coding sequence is TGCAGTGCTAGAGTGGGGGGCGTCGACGAGCAGTACTTC.

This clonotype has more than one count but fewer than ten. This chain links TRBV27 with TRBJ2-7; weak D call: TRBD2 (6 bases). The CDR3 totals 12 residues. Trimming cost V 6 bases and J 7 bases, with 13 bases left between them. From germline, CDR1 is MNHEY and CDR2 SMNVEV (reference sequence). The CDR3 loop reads CASSSGRGEQYF. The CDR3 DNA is TGTGCCAGCAGCTCGGGGCGGGGAGAGCAGTACTTC.

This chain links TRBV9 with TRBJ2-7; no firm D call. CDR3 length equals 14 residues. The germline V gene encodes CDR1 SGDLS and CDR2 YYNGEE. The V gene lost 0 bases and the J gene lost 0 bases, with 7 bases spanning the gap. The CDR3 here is CASSVVGSSYEQYF. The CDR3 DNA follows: TGTGCCAGCAGCGTAGTAGGTAGCTCCTACGAGCAGTACTTC.

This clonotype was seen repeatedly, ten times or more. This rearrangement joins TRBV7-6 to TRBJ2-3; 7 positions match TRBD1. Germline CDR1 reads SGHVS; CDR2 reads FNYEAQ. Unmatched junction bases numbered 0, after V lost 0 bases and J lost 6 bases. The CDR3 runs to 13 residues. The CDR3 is CASSLARGDTQYF. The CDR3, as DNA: TGTGCCAGCAGCTTAGCCAGGGGGGATACGCAGTATTTT.

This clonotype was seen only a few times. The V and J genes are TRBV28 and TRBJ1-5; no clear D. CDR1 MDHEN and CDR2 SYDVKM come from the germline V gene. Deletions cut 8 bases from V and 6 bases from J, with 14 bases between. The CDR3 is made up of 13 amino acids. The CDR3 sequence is CASRGVLGQPQHF. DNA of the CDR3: TGTGCCAGCCGCGGGGTCTTGGGTCAGCCCCAGCATTTT.

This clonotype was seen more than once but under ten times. CDR3 coding DNA: TGCGCCAGCAGCTGGGGAGGGACAGCTTATGGCTACACCTTC. The encoded protein is CASSWGGTAYGYTF. The chain couples TRBV5-1 to TRBJ1-2; TRBD1 matches 7 bases. The CDR3 has 14 amino acids. Germline V gene lookup returns CDR1 SGHRS and CDR2 YFSETQ. With V trimmed by 3 bases and J by 5 bases, 7 bases remained unmatched.

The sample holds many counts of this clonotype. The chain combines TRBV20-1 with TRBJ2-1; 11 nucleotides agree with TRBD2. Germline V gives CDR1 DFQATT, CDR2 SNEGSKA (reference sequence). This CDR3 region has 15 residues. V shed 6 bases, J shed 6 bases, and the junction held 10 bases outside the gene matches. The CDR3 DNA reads TGCAGTGCGTCATCCGGGACTAGCGGCCGCAATGAGCAGTTCTTC. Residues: CSASSGTSGRNEQFF.

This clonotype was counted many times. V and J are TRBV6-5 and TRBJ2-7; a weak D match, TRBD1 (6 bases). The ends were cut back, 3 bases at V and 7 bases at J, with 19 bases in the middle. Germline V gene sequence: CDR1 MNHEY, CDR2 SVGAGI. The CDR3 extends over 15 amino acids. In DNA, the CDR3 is TGTGCCAGCAGTTATCGTGGGGGCCGGCGTGATGAGCAGTACTTC. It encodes CASSYRGGRRDEQYF.

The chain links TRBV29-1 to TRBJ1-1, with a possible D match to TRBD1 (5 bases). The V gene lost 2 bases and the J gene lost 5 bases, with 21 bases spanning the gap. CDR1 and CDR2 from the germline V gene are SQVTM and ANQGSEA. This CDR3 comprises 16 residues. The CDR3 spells CSVESGGFGPGTEAFF. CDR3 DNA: TGCAGCGTTGAATCCGGGGGGTTCGGACCAGGGACTGAAGCTTTCTTT. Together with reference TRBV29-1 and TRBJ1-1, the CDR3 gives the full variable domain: SAVISQKPSRDICQRGTSLTIQCQVDSQVTMMFWYRQQPGQSLTLIATANQGSEATYESGFVIDKFPISRPNLTFSTLTVSNMSPEDSSIYLCSVESGGFGPGTEAFFGQGTRLTVV.

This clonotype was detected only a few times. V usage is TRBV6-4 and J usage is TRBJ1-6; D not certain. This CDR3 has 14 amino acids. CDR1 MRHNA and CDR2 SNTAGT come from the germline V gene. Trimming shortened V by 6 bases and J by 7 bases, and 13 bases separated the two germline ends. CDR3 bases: TGTGCCAGCAGCGGAGACCTGGGGAATTCACCCCTCCACTTT. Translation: CASSGDLGNSPLHF.

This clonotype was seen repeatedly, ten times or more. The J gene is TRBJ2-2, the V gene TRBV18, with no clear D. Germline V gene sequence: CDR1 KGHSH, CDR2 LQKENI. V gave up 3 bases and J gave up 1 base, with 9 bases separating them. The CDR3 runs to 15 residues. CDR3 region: CASSPDPVNTGELFF. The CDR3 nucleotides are TGTGCCAGCTCACCGGACCCTGTGAACACCGGGGAGCTGTTTTTT.

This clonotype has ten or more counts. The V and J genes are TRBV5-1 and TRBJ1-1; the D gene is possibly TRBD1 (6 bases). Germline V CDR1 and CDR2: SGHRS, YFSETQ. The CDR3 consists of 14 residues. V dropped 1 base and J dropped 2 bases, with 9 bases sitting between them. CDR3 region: CASSLRGQNTEAFF. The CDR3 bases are TGCGCCAGCAGCTTGAGGGGACAAAACACTGAAGCTTTCTTT.

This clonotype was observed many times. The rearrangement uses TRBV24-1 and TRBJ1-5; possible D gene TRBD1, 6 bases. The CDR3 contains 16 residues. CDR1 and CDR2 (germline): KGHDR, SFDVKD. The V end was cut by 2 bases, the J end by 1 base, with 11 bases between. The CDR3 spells CATSDSQDRSNQPQHF. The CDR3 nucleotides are TGTGCCACCAGTGATTCCCAGGACAGAAGCAATCAGCCCCAGCATTTT.

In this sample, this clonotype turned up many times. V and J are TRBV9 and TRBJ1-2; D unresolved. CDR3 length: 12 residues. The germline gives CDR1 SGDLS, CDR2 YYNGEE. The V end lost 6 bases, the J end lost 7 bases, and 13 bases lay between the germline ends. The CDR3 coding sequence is TGTGCCAGCATGAGAGACGAGCTTGGCTACACCTTC. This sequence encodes CASMRDELGYTF.

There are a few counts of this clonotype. In nucleotides, the CDR3 is TGTGCCAGCAGCCTACGAGACAGGGTTCTCCGCAACTGTCTGGGACGCAGGGGTCAGCCCCAGCATTTT. Its translation is CASSLRDRVLRNCLGRRGQPQHF. The V and J genes are TRBV6-4 and TRBJ1-5, with 7 nucleotides matching TRBD1. The CDR3 sequence is 23 residues long. Germline trimming cut 6 bases from V and 6 bases from J; bases unmatched to any gene: 35. CDR1 and CDR2 (germline): MRHNA, SNTAGT.

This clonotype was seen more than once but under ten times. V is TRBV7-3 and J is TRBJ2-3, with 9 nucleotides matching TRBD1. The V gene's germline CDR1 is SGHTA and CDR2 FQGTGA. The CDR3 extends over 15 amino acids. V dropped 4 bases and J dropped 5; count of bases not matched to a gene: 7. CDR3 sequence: CASSSGTGIQDTQYF. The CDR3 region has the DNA TGTGCCAGCAGCTCCGGGACAGGGATACAAGATACGCAGTATTTT.

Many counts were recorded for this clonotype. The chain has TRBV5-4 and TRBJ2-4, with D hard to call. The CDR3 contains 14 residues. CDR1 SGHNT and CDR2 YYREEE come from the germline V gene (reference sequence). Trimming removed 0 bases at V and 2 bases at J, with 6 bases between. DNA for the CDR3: TGTGCCAGCAGCTTGGAACTTACCAAAAACATTCAGTACTTC. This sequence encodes CASSLELTKNIQYF.

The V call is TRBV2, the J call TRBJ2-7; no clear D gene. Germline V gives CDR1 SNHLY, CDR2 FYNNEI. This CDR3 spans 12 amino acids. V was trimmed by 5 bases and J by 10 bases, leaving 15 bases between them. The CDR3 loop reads CASSNSVGYQYF. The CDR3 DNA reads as TGTGCCAGCAGTAACTCGGTGGGATATCAGTACTTC.

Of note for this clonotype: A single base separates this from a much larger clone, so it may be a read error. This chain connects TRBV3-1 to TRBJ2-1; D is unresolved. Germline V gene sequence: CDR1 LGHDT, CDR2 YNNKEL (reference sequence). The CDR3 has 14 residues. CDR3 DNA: TGTGTCAGCAGCCAAGAAATGCTGGGTAATGAGCAGTTCTTC. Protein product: CVSSQEMLGNEQFF.

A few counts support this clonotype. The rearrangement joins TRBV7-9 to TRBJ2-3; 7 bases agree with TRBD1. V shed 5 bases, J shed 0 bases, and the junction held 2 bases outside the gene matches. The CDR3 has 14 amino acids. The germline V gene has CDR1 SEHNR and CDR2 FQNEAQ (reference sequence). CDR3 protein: CASSRDSSTDTQYF. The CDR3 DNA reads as TGTGCCAGCAGCCGGGACAGTAGCACAGATACGCAGTATTTT.